This TCR beta chain derives from a study of T cells in localized non-small cell lung cancer. Study conclusions and caveats: A higher density of T cells in blood coincided with extended overall survival. In adjacent lung appeared a median around 55 of the top 100 tumor clones.

V dropped 3 bases and J dropped 4; count of bases not matched to a gene: 9. CDR3 size: 15 residues. Germline assignment: CDR1 SQVTM and CDR2 ANQGSEA. Remarks on this clone: Its antigen is not known.

Here immunoSEQ multiplex PCR was the method, and the copy in TCRdb shows in-frame clones only, minus some. The sample yields under 40,000 clones, roughly 86% seen once. The V call is TRBV29-1, the J call TRBJ2-3, with 8 bases that match TRBD1. The material was peripheral blood, obtained before any cancer treatment. The clonotype originates from a woman aged 35 to 69 with stage I lung adenocarcinoma. The chain's CDR3 is CSVEGRGRLSDTQYF. For the CDR3, the DNA is TGCAGCGTTGAGGGCAGGGGGCGTCTTTCAGATACGCAGTATTTT.